This record concerns one T cell receptor (beta chain) sequence. Its antigen is still unknown. No qualities accompany the bases; no much larger clone lies one base away. TCRbeta CDR3 regions were amplified from genomic DNA by means of the immunoSEQ Assay, a bias-controlled multiplex PCR. The published analysis was carried out like this. Nucleated cell counts per sample were estimated from amplification of reference gene primers within the assay. To quantify the absolute abundance of each unique TCRbeta CDR3 rearrangement, sequence reads were collapsed and filtered. For each sample, productive Simpson clonality was calculated as the square root of Simpson's diversity index over productive rearrangements. Here the immuneACCESS table is served through TCRdb, limited to in-frame sequences with V and J called. Missing clones are a known gap in these copies; in checked studies unresolved V genes cover under half, and the rest lacks a known reason. The V and J calls and the clone size are those of that table, but D and trimming were determined from the DNA. This sample lists around 68,000 clones; roughly 89% were detected once. The ten largest clones take up 5% to 7.5% of the sample.

The sample comes from a study of blood T cell repertoires in COVID-19 (dated by TCRdb to the early 2020s). Looking at the study overall: Samples from collaborators originated in the United States, Italy and Spain and spanned both the acute and convalescent phases of COVID-19. A freely available public database, intended as a resource for researchers studying the immune response to SARS-CoV-2, is where the repertoires were released. Sample metadata almost always included a de-identified subject ID, COVID-19 status, age in years and sex. The prospective study material was composed of cDNA or gDNA derived from T cells, B-cell-depleted T cells, or PBMCs. Where available, HLA class I and class II types were taken from metadata supplied by the sample provider and were not determined by assay-based typing. Deeply sampled blood TCRbeta repertoires from subjects exposed to, actively infected with, or recovered from COVID-19 were included in the dataset. Samples were obtained from the ongoing ImmuneRACE study (first 160 participants) and from over 1,000 subjects provided by 6 global collaborators. Broad study findings and their caveats: The quantity of clinical and demographic metadata differed by source and by participant and was supplied without curation.

Collaborating institutions collected whole blood in K2EDTA tubes following their own protocols. For TCRbeta analysis, collaborators shipped samples as frozen whole blood, isolated PBMCs, or DNA extracted from either of those sample types. V loses 2 bases at its end and J loses 4 bases; junction bases beyond the gene matches: 5. CDR1 and CDR2 are read off the germline V gene as MNHNS and SASEGT. Inclusive of the bounding cysteine and phenylalanine, the CDR3 is 15 residues long. CDR3 DNA is the only sequence kept; it has 45 bases, read in frame from the first base. This receptor was identified in a woman between 45 and 65 years old with acute or convalescent COVID-19. The chain joins TRBV6-1 to TRBJ1-5, with TRBD1 identical over 7 junction bases. Sequenced input: peripheral blood. The nucleotides are TGTGCCAGCAGTGAACCGGGACAGCCGAATCAGCCCCAGCATTTT. It is translated as CASSEPGQPNQPQHF.